A single sample gave rise to the 15 T cell receptor beta chains below, sequenced in a study of beta chain features in type 1 diabetes. Expressed TCRB transcripts were sequenced because the isolated RNA had all been reverse transcribed beforehand. Sequencing was performed with immunoSEQ multiplex PCR; in TCRdb, only in-frame clones are kept and a portion is missing. Found here are 330,000 or so clones, approximately 15% of them singletons; the top ten hold 6.7%. The sequenced sample was central memory CD4+ T cells from blood. All receptors come from a man aged 25 to 40 in good health.

The sample holds a few counts of this clone. The genes are TRBV7-8 and TRBJ1-1; weak D call: TRBD1 (6 bases). This CDR3 spans 12 amino acids. The V end was cut by 5 bases, the J end by 10 bases, with 14 bases between. Germline V CDR1 and CDR2: SGHVS, FQNEAQ. The CDR3 DNA reads as TGTGCCAGCAGCCCTCAGGGGTTGGGAGCTTTCTTT. Residues: CASSPQGLGAFF. Looking up the rest from reference TRBV7-8 and TRBJ1-1 gives the full variable domain: GAGVSQSPRYKVAKRGQDVALRCDPISGHVSLFWYQQALGQGPEFLTYFQNEAQLDKSGLPSDRFFAERPEGSVSTLKIQRTQQEDSAVYLCASSPQGLGAFFGQGTRLTVV.

The chain carries TRBV7-8 and TRBJ2-1, with TRBD1 identical over 9 bases. CDR1 is SGHVS, CDR2 FQNEAQ, per germline. This CDR3 has 15 residues. V shed 5 bases, J shed 5 bases, and the junction held 7 bases outside the gene matches. CDR3 region: CASSPPGQGNNEQFF. CDR3 nucleotides: TGTGCCAGCAGCCCCCCGGGACAGGGAAACAATGAGCAGTTCTTC.

This clone came up a few times. The chain has TRBV4-3 and TRBJ1-5; 10 bases agree with TRBD1. Per the germline V gene, CDR1 is LGHNA and CDR2 is YSLEER. The V and J ends lost 0 bases and 11 bases, in that order; junction bases with no gene match: 10. The CDR3 sequence is 16 residues long. The CDR3 protein is CASSQDLGTGAKAQHF. The CDR3 nucleotides read TGCGCCAGCAGCCAAGATTTAGGGACAGGGGCCAAAGCCCAGCATTTT.

J is TRBJ1-5 and V is TRBV30; D is undetermined. CDR3 length equals 14 residues. The germline CDR1 and CDR2 sequences are GTSNPN and SVGIG (reference sequence). V lost 1 base, J lost 5 bases, and 12 bases lay in between. The CDR3 bases are TGTGCCTGGAGTGGACTCGGGTCCTATCAGCCCCAGCATTTT. Protein sequence: CAWSGLGSYQPQHF.

The chain joins TRBV5-4 to TRBJ2-3; possible D gene TRBD2, 6 bases. Germline values: CDR1 SGHNT, CDR2 YYREEE (reference sequence). CDR3 length equals 14 residues. The V gene lost 0 bases and the J gene lost 4 bases, with 9 bases spanning the gap. CDR3 sequence: CASSLAGEPDTQYF. In nucleotides, the CDR3 is TGTGCCAGCAGCTTGGCGGGAGAGCCAGATACGCAGTATTTT.

The chain has TRBV7-2 and TRBJ2-1; TRBD2 matches at 10 bases. The CDR3 has 15 residues. Trimming removed 5 bases from V and 3 bases from J; junction bases left unmatched: 4. Germline CDR1 and CDR2: SGHTA and FQGNSA. The CDR3 DNA reads TGTGCCAGCAGCCCAGGACTAGCGGACTACAATGAGCAGTTCTTC. This encodes CASSPGLADYNEQFF.

The rearrangement links TRBV25-1 to TRBJ2-7; no clear D. The CDR3 consists of 13 residues. V was pared by 7 bases and J by 0 bases, with 10 bases between. The germline gives CDR1 MGHDK, CDR2 SYGVNS. This chain's CDR3 is CASMAESSYEQYF. The CDR3 DNA reads TGTGCCAGCATGGCAGAAAGCTCCTACGAGCAGTACTTC.

This clone was seen many times. The chain recombines TRBV7-2 with TRBJ2-3, with TRBD1 matching over 7 bases. CDR1 and CDR2 from the germline V gene are SGHTA and FQGNSA. This CDR3 region has 14 residues. With 7 bases clipped from V and 5 bases from J, the junction kept 9 bases outside the gene matches. The CDR3 DNA is TGTGCCAGCAAACTACAGGGGCGTGGAGATACGCAGTATTTT. The encoded protein is CASKLQGRGDTQYF.

The V and J genes are TRBV7-6 and TRBJ1-3, with D maybe TRBD1 (5 bases). The V end lost 5 bases, the J end lost 0 bases, and 14 bases lay between the germline ends. Germline lookup yields CDR1 SGHVS and CDR2 FNYEAQ. The CDR3 totals 16 residues. The CDR3 loop reads CASSTTGGFSGNTIYF. CDR3 coding DNA: TGTGCCAGCAGCACTACCGGGGGGTTCTCTGGAAACACCATATATTTT.

This clone was counted a few times. This specimen includes other DNA sequences encoding the same CDR3. This chain joins TRBV7-6 and TRBJ2-5; 7 bases line up with TRBD2. J was trimmed by 2 bases and V by 4 bases; bases with no gene match: 7. The CDR3 extends over 15 amino acids. Germline values: CDR1 SGHVS, CDR2 FNYEAQ. CDR3 nucleotides: TGTGCCAGCAGCTCGTACGTGGGGGGGCAAGAGACCCAGTACTTC. Translated, it gives CASSSYVGGQETQYF.

This clone was seen a few times. The chain recombines TRBV6-1 with TRBJ2-7, with D uncertain. V was shortened by 2 bases and J by 1 base, with 12 bases between the two germline ends. The CDR3 has 15 residues. Germline V CDR1 and CDR2: MNHNS, SASEGT. The CDR3 sequence: CASSEIWGASYEQYF. CDR3 coding DNA: TGTGCCAGCAGTGAAATCTGGGGTGCTTCCTACGAGCAGTACTTC.

The J gene is TRBJ2-3, the V gene TRBV5-1; unclear D gene. Trimming shortened V by 6 bases and J by 1 base, and 9 bases separated the two germline ends. CDR3 length equals 13 residues. Germline-derived CDR1 and CDR2 are SGHRS and YFSETQ. The DNA for the CDR3 is TGCGCCAGCATGGTAACTGGCACAGATACGCAGTATTTT. This codes for CASMVTGTDTQYF.

The V and J genes are TRBV14 and TRBJ2-6; D possibly corresponds to TRBD2 (6 bases). The CDR3 is 16 amino acids. Trimming took 5 bases from V and 1 from J, leaving 12 bases between them. Per the germline V gene, CDR1 is SGHDN and CDR2 is FVKESK. CDR3 residues: CASSVPSDSGANVLTF. For the CDR3, the DNA is TGTGCCAGCAGCGTCCCTAGCGATTCTGGGGCCAACGTCCTGACTTTC.

At least ten counts were recorded for this clone. J is TRBJ1-4 and V is TRBV7-9; D is ambiguous. V was shortened by 5 bases and J by 7 bases, with 8 bases between the two germline ends. This CDR3 comprises 12 residues. In germline, CDR1 is SEHNR, CDR2 FQNEAQ (reference sequence). Written as DNA, the CDR3 is TGTGCCAGCAGCGCAAACAGTGAAAAACTGTTTTTT. It is translated as CASSANSEKLFF.

In this sample, this clone turned up a few times. Its ends do not fully match the called genes, so a read error is possible. The rearrangement uses TRBV5-4 and TRBJ1-1, with TRBD1 as a possible D gene (5 bases). Germline CDR1 reads SGHNT; CDR2 reads YYREEE (reference sequence). The CDR3 contains 14 residues. The CDR3 coding sequence is TGCGCCAGCAGCCCCGGTACTACGACAGCCGAAGCTTTCTTT. This gives the protein CASSPGTTTAEAFF.